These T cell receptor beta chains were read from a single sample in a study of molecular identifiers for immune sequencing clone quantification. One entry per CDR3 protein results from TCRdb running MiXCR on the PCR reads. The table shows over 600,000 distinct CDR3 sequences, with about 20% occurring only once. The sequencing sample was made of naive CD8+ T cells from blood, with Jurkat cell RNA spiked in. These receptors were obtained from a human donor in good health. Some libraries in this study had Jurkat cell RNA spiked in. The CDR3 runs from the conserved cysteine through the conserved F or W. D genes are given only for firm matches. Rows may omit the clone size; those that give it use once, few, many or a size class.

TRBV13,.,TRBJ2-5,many,TGTGCCAGCAGCTTGAGTGAGACCCAGTACTTC,CASSLSETQYF
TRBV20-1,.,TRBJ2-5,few,TGCAGTGCTTCAGACTTCAGGGTTGGAGAGACCCAGTACTTC,CSASDFRVGETQYF
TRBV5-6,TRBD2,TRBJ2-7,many,TGTGCCACGGACGGACTAGCCCCTTACGAGCAGTACTTC,CATDGLAPYEQYF
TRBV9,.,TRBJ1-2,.,TGTGCCAGCAGCGGAGTTAGATGGGACGACTATGGCTACACCTTC,CASSGVRWDDYGYTF
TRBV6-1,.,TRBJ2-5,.,TGTGCCAGCAACCCCCCCCGGGAGGGGGCGACGGAGACCCAGTACTTC,CASNPPREGATETQYF
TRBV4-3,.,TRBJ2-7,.,TGCGCCAGCAGCCAGGCAGTTACTAGCATTGGATACGAGCAGTACTTC,CASSQAVTSIGYEQYF
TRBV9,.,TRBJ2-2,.,TGTGCCAGCAGCGTCGGGGGCACCGGGGGGCTGTTTTTT,CASSVGGTGGLFF
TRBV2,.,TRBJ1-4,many,TGTGCCAGCAGTGTTTGGAAGTCTACTAATGAAAAACTGTTTTTT,CASSVWKSTNEKLFF
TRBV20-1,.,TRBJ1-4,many,TGCTCCGCCAGACCCAGGGGCGTAGGCGAAAAACTGTTTTTT,CSARPRGVGEKLFF
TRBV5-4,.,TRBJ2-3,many,TGTGCCAGCAGCTTCTTTTACCGGGGGACAGATACGCAGTATTTT,CASSFFYRGTDTQYF
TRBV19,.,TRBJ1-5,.,TGTGCCAGTAGTATTGGGGTTTATAGCAATCAGCCCCAGCATTTT,CASSIGVYSNQPQHF
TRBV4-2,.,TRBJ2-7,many,TGTGCCAGCAGCGCAACGGAGACAGGCAACTACGAGCAGTACTTC,CASSATETGNYEQYF
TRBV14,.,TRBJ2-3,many,TGTGCCAGCAGCCAACTGTTAGATACGCAGTATTTT,CASSQLLDTQYF
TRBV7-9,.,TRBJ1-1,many,TGTGCCAGCAGCTCCCCCAAGACAGTGAACACTGAAGCTTTCTTT,CASSSPKTVNTEAFF
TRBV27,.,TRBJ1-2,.,TGTGCCAGCAGTCCTCAGGGATACTATGGCTACACCTTC,CASSPQGYYGYTF
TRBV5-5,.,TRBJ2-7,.,TGTGCCAGCAGCTTACAGGGGAGGAACCACGAGCAGTACTTC,CASSLQGRNHEQYF
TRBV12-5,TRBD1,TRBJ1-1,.,TGTGCTAGTGGCCCCGGACAGGGGAACACTGAAGCTTTCTTT,CASGPGQGNTEAFF
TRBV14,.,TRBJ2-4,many,TGTGCCAGCAGCCAAGAAGGGTACGAGGGGGCCAAAAACATTCAGTACTTC,CASSQEGYEGAKNIQYF
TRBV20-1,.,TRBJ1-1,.,TGCAGTGCTAGAGGGTCCGGGGGCGGGAACACTGAAGCTTTCTTT,CSARGSGGGNTEAFF
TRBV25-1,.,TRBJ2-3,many,TGTGCCAGCAGTTACCGGGACACCCAACTTGATACGCAGTATTTT,CASSYRDTQLDTQYF
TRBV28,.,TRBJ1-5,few,TGTGCCAGCAGTATAGCAGGGAACCGCAATCAGCCCCAGCATTTT,CASSIAGNRNQPQHF
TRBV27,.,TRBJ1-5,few,TGTGCCAGCAGGACGTGGGGGGCGGGTCAGCCCCAGCATTTT,CASRTWGAGQPQHF
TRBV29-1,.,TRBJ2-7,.,TGCAGCGTTGACCGCCACGGGGGTAGAAGTTACGAGCAGTACTTC,CSVDRHGGRSYEQYF
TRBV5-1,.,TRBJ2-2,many,TGCGCCAGCAGCTTGAGAACAGGGAACACCGGGGAGCTGTTTTTT,CASSLRTGNTGELFF
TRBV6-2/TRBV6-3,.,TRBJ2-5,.,TGTGCCAGCAGTTTTATACGGGGCTGGGGAGAGACCCAGTACTTC,CASSFIRGWGETQYF
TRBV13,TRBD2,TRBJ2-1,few,TGTGCCAGCAGCTTAAGTATTCGACTAGCGGGAGGGTCGCAGCAGTTCTTC,CASSLSIRLAGGSQQFF
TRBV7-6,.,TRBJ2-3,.,TGTGCCAGCAGCCCCGTAACGGGTGCTAGCACAGATACGCAGTATTTT,CASSPVTGASTDTQYF
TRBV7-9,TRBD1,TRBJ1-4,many,TGTGCCAGCAGTCTCCGGGACAGGGGTTATGAAAAACTGTTTTTT,CASSLRDRGYEKLFF
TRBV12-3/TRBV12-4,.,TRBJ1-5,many,TGTGCCAGCAGTTTAAACAGCTATCAGCCCCAGCATTTT,CASSLNSYQPQHF
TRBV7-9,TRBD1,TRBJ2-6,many,TGTGCCAGCAGCCCCCGGACAGGGTCTGGGGCCAACGTCCTGACTTTC,CASSPRTGSGANVLTF
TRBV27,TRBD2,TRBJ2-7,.,TGTGCCAGCAGTTCCTTCTCCCTAGCGGGGGCCTACGAGCAGTACTTC,CASSSFSLAGAYEQYF
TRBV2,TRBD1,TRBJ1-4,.,TGTGCCAGCGAGGCGATAACCGGGACAGCGATTACAACTAATGAAAAACTGTTTTTT,CASEAITGTAITTNEKLFF
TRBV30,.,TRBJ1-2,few,TGTGCCTGGAGGGGGATTTCCTATGGCTACACCTTC,CAWRGISYGYTF
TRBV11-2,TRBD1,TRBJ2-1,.,TGTGCCAGCAGCACGCGACAGGGGATGTACAGTGAGCAGTTCTTC,CASSTRQGMYSEQFF
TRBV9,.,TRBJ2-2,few,TGTGCCAGCAGCGTAGGCGGACGCGCCACGGGGGAGCTGTTTTTT,CASSVGGRATGELFF
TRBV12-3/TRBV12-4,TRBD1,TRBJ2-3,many,TGTGCCAGCAGTCTGACGGGACAGAGCCTCACAGATACGCAGTATTTT,CASSLTGQSLTDTQYF
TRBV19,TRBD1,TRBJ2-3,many,TGTGCCAGTAGTGTGGGTTTTGCAGGGGGCAGTTACCGGACAGATACGCAGTATTTT,CASSVGFAGGSYRTDTQYF
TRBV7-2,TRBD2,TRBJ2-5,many,TGTGCCAGCAGCTTACTACTAGCGGGAGGGCCGGAGACCCAGTACTTC,CASSLLLAGGPETQYF
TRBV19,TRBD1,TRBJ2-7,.,TGTGCCAGTAGCTCGACAGGGGTGGTCTACGACGAGCAGTACTTC,CASSSTGVVYDEQYF
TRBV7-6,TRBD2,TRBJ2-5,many,TGTGCCAGCACCCCCGGGGGGAACCAAGAGACCCAGTACTTC,CASTPGGNQETQYF
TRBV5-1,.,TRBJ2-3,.,TGCGCCAGCAGCCACGGGGGCTATGGCACAGATACGCAGTATTTT,CASSHGGYGTDTQYF
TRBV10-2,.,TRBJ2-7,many,TGCGCCAGCAGTGAACGTCCGCCTGGGCAGTACTTC,CASSERPPGQYF
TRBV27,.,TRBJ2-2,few,TGTGCCAGCAGTTCGTTAGGTGAGAACACCGGGGAGCTGTTTTTT,CASSSLGENTGELFF
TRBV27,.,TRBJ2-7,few,TGTGCCAGCAGCTTAAGCCCGACAGGCTCCTACGAGCAGTACTTC,CASSLSPTGSYEQYF
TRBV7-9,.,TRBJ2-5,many,TGTGCCAGCGGACGAACCCTCGGGGAGACCCAGTACTTC,CASGRTLGETQYF
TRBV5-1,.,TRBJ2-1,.,TGCGCCAGCACCGTTTCTAATTCCTACAATGAGCAGTTCTTC,CASTVSNSYNEQFF
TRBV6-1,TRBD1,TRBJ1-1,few,TGTGCCAGCAGTGGAGACAGGGGGTACACTGAAGCTTTCTTT,CASSGDRGYTEAFF
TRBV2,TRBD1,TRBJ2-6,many,TGTGCCAGCACCCGGACAGGGGAGCTATCTGGGGCCAACGTCCTGACTTTC,CASTRTGELSGANVLTF
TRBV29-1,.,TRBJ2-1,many,TGCAGCGTTGATCCAAGGGGGAGCTCCTACAATGAGCAGTTCTTC,CSVDPRGSSYNEQFF
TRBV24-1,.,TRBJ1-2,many,TGTGCCACCAGTGTATCTCAGTCCTATGGCTACACCTTC,CATSVSQSYGYTF
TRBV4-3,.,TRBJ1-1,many,TGCGCCAGCAGCCAAGACGCGGGAAAAGGTGAAGCTTTCTTT,CASSQDAGKGEAFF
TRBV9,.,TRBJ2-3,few,TGTGCCAGCAGCCCCTGGGGGGGGCAGGGGGAAGATACGCAGTATTTT,CASSPWGGQGEDTQYF
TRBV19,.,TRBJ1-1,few,TGTGCCAGTAGAAACGTGAATCTGGATACTGAAGCTTTCTTT,CASRNVNLDTEAFF
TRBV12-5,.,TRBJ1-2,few,TGTGCTAGTGGTTTGGCCGGCAGGGTAGAAGGCTACACCTTC,CASGLAGRVEGYTF
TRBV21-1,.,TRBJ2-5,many,TGTGCCAGCAGCAGAGTTTGGGCCCCCGAAAATTCCCAGTACTTC,CASSRVWAPENSQYF
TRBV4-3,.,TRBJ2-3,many,TGCGCCAGCAGCCAAGAGCCTAACCCTAGCACAGATACGCAGTATTTT,CASSQEPNPSTDTQYF
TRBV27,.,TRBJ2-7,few,TGTGCCAGCAGTTTCTCGGGATCCCCCTACGAGCAGTACTTC,CASSFSGSPYEQYF